One sample yielded the 5 T cell receptor beta chains listed below, sequenced in a study of blood T cell repertoires in COVID-19 (dated by TCRdb to the early 2020s). Libraries were prepared through the immunoSEQ multiplex PCR assay. TCRdb stores this immuneACCESS table with in-frame sequences only. Part of the clones is absent; in the studies checked, under half of the shortfall reflects unresolved V genes, and no reason is known for the rest. A total of 100,000 or so clones appear in this sample, almost 80% of them only once. Jointly, the top ten make up 9.8% of the sample. Sequenced input: peripheral blood. The receptor set was obtained from a man in his 60s with active or convalescent COVID-19.

This sequence joins TRBV6-2 or TRBV6-3 and TRBJ2-5, with TRBD1 identical over 7 bases. Germline CDR1 reads MNHEY; CDR2 reads SVGEGT. The CDR3 contains 17 residues. Unmatched junction bases numbered 16, after V lost 4 bases and J lost 5 bases. The DNA for the CDR3 is TGTGCCAGCAGTTCACACGCGACAGGGAAGGTAGGGGAGACCCAGTACTTC. This encodes CASSSHATGKVGETQYF.

This clone appeared a few times. This chain joins TRBV2 and TRBJ2-7; TRBD1 agrees at 9 bases. Germline V gene lookup returns CDR1 SNHLY and CDR2 FYNNEI. The V segment lost 6 bases and the J segment 5 bases; nucleotides outside the gene matches: 11. This CDR3 spans 15 amino acids. The CDR3 DNA follows: TGTGCCAGCAGGCGGACCAGGACAGGGGAAAACGAGCAGTACTTC. Amino acids: CASRRTRTGENEQYF.

The gene calls are TRBV7-6 and TRBJ2-7, with TRBD1 matching 9 bases. The CDR3 consists of 14 residues. Germline CDR1 and CDR2: SGHVS and FNYEAQ. V shed 5 bases, J shed 7 bases, and the junction held 9 bases outside the gene matches. The CDR3 loop reads CASSSGTGLGEQYF. For the CDR3, the DNA is TGTGCCAGCAGCAGCGGGACAGGGCTAGGTGAGCAGTACTTC.

The chain couples TRBV19 to TRBJ2-7, with D unclear. V was clipped by 6 bases and J by 3 bases, with 9 bases between them. This CDR3 has 12 residues. Germline V gene lookup returns CDR1 LNHDA and CDR2 SQIVND (reference sequence). The CDR3 region is CASRDGDYEQYV. DNA of the CDR3: TGTGCCAGTAGGGATGGAGACTACGAGCAGTACGTC.

This clone was counted once. The V gene is TRBV4-1, the J gene TRBJ1-4, with 7 bases fitting TRBD1. Germline CDR1 is MGHRA and CDR2 is YSYEKL. This CDR3 region has 16 residues. Germline trimming cut 0 bases from V and 6 bases from J; bases unmatched to any gene: 7. CDR3 sequence: CASSQDNGGGDEKLFF. The CDR3 DNA sequence: TGCGCCAGCAGCCAAGATAATGGAGGGGGCGATGAAAAACTGTTTTTT.